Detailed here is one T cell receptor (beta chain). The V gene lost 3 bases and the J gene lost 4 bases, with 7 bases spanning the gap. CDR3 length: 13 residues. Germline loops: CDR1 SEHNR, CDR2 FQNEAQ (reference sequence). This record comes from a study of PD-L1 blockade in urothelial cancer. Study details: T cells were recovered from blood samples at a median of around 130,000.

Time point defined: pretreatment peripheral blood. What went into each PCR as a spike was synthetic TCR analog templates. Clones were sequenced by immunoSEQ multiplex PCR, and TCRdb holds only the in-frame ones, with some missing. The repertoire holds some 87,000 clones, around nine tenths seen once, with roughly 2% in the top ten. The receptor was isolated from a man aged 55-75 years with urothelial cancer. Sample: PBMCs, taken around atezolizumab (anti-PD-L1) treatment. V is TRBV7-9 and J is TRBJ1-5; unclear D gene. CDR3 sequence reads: CASSLGQNQPQHF. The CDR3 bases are TGTGCCAGCAGCTTGGGCCAGAATCAGCCCCAGCATTTT.